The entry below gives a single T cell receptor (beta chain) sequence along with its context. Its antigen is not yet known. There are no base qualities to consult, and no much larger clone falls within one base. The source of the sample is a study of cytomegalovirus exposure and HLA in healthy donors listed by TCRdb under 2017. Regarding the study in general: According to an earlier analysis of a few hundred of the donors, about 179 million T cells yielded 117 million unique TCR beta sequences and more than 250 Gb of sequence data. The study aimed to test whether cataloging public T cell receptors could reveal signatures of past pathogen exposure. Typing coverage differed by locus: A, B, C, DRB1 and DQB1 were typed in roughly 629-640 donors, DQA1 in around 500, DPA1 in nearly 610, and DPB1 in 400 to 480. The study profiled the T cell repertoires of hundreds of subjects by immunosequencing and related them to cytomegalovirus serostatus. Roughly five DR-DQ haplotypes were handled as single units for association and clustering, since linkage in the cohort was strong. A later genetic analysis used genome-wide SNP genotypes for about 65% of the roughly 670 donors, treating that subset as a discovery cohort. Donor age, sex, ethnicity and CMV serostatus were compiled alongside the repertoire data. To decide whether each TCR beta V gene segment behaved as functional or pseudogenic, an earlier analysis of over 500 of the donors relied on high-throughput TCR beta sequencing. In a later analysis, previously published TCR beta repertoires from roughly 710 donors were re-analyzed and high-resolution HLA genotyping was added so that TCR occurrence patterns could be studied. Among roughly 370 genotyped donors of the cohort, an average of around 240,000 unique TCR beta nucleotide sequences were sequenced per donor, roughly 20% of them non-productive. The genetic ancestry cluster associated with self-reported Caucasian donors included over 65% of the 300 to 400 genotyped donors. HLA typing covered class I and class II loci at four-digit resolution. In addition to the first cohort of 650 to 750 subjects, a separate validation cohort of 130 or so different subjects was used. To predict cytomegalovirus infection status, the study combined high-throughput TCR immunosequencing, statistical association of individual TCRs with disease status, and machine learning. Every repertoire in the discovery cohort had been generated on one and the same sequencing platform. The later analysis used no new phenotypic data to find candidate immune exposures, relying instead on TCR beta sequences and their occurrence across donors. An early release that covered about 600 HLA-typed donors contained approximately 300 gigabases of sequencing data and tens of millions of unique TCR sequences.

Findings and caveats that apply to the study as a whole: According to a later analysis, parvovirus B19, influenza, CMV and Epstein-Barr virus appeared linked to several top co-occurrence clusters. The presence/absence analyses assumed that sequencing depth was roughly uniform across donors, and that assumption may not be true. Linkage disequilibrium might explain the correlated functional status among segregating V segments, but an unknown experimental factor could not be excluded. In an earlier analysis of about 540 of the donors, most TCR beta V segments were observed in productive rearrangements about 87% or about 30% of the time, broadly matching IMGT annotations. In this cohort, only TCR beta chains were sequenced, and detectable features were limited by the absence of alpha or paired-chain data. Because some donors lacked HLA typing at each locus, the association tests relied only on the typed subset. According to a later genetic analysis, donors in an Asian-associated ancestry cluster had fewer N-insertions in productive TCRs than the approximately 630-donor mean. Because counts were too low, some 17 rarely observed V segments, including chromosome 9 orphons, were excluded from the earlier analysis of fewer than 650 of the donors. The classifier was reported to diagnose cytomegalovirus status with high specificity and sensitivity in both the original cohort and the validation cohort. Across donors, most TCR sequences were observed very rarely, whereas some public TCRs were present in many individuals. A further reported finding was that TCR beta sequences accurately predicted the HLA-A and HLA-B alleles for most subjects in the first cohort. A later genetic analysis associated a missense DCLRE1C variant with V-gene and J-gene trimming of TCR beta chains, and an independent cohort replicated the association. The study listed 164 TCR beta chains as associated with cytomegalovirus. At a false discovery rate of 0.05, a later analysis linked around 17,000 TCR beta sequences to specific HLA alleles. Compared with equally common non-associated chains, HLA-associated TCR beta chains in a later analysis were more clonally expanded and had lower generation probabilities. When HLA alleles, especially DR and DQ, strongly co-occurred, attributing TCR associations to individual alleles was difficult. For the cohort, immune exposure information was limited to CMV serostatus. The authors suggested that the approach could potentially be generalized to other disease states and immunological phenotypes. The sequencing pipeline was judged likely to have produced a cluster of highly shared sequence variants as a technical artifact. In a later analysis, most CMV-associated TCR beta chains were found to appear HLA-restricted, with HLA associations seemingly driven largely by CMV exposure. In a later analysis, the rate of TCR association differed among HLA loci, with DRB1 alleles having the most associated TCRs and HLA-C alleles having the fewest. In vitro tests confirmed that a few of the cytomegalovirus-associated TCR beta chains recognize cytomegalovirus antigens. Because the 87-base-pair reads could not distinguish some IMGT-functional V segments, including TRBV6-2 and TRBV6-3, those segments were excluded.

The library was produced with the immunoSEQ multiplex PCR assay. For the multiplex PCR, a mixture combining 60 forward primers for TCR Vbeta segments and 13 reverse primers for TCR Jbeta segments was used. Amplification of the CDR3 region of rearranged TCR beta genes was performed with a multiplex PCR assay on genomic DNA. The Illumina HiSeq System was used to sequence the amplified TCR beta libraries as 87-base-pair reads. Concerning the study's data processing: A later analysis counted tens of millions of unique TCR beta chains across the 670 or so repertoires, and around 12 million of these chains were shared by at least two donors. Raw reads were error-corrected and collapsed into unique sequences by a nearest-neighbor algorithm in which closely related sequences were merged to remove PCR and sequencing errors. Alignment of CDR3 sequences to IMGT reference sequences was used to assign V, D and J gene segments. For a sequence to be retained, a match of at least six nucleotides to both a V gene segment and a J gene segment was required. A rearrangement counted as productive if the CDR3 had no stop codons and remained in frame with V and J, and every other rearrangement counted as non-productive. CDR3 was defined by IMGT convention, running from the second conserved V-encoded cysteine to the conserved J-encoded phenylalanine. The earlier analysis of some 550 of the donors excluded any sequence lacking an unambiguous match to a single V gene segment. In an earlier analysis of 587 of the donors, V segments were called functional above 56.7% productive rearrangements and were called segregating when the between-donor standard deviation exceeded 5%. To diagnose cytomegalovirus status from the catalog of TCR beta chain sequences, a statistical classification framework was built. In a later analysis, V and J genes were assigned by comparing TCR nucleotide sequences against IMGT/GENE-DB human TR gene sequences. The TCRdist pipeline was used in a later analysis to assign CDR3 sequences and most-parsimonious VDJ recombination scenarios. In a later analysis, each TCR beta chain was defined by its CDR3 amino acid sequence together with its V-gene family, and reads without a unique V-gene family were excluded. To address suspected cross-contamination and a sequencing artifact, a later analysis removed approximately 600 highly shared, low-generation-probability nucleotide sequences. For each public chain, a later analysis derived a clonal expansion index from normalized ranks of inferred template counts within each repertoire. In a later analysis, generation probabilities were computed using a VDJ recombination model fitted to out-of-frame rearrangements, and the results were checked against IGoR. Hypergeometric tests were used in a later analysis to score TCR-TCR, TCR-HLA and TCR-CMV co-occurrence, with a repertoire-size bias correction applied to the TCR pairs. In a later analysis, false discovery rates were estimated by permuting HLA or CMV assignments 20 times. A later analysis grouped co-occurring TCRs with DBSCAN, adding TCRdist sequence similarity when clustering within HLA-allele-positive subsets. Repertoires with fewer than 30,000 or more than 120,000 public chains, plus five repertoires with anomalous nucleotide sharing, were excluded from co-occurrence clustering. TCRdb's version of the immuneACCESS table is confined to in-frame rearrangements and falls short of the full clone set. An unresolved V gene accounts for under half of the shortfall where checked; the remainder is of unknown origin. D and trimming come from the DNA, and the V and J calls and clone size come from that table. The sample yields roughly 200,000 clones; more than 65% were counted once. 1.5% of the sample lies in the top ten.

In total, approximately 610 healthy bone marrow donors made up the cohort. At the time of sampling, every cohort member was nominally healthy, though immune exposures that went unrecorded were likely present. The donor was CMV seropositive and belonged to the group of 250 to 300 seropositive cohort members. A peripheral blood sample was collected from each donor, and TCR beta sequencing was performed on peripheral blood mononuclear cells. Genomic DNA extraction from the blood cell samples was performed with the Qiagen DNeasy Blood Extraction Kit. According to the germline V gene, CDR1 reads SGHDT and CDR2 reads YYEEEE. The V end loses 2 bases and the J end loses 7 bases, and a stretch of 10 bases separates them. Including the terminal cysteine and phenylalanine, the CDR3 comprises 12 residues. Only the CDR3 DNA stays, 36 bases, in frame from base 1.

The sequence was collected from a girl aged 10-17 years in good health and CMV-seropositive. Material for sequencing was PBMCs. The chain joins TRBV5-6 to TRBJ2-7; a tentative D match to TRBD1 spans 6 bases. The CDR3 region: CASSLWQGEQYF. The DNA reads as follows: TGTGCCAGCAGCTTATGGCAGGGGGAGCAGTACTTC.